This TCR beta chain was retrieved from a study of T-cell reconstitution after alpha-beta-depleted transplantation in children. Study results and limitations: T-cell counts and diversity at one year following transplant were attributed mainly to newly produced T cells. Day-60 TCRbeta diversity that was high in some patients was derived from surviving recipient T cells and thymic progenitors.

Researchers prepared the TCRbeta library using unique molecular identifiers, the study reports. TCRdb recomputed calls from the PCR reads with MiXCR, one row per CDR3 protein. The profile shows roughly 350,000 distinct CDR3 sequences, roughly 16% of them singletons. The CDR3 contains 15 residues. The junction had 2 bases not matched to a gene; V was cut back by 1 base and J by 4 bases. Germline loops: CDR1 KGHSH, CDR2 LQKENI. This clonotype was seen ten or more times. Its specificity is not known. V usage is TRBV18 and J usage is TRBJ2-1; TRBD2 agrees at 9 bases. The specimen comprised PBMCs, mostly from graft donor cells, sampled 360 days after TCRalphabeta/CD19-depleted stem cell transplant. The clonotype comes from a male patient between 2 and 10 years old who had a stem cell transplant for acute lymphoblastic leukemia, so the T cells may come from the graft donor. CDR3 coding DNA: TGTGCCAGCTCACCACTAGCGGGAGCGTACAATGAGCAGTTCTTC. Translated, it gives CASSPLAGAYNEQFF.